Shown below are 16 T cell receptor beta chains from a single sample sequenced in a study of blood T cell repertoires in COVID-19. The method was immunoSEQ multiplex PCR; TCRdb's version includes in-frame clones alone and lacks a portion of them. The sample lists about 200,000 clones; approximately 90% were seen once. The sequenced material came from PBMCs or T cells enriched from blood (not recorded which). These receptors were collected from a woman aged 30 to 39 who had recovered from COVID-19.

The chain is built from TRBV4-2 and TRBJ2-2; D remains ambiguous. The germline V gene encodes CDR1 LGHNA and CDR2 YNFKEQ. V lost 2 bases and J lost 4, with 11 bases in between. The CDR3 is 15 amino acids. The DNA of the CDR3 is TGTGCCAGCAGCCAACCCCTGGGCACCACCGGGGAGCTGTTTTTT. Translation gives CASSQPLGTTGELFF.

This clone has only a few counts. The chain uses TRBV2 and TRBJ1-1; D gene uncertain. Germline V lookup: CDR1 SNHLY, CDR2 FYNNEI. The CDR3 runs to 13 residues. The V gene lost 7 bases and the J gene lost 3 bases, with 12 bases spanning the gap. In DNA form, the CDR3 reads TGTGCCAGCAAGCAGGCCCCCGACACTGAAGCTTTCTTT. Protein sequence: CASKQAPDTEAFF.

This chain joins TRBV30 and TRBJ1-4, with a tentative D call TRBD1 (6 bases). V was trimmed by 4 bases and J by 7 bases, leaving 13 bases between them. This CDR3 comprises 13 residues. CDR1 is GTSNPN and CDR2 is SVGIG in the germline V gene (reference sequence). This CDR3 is CAWNAQGGEKLFF. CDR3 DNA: TGTGCCTGGAATGCCCAAGGGGGTGAAAAACTGTTTTTT.

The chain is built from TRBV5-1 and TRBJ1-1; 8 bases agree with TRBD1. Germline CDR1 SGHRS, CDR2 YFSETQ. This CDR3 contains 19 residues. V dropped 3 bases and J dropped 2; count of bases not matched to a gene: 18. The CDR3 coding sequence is TGCGCCAGCAGCTCCCGGCTGACTGACAGGGGACGCTTAAACACTGAAGCTTTCTTT. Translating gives CASSSRLTDRGRLNTEAFF.

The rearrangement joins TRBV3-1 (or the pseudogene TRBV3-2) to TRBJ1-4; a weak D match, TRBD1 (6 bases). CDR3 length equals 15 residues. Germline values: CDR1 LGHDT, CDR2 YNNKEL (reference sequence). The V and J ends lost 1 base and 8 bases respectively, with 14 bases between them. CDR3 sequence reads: CASSQASGGSEKLFF. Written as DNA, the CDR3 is TGTGCCAGCAGCCAAGCGTCGGGGGGCTCGGAAAAACTGTTTTTT.

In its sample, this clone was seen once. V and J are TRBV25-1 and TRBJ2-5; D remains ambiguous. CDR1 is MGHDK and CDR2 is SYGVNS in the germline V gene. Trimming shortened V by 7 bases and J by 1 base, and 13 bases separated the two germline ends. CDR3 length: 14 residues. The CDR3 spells CASKNSKFQETQYF. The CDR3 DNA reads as TGTGCCAGCAAAAACAGCAAGTTCCAAGAGACCCAGTACTTC.

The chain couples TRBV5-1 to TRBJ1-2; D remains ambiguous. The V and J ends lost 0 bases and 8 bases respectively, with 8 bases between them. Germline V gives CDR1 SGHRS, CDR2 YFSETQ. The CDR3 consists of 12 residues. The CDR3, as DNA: TGCGCCAGCAGCTTGGCCGAAAGCGGCTACACCTTC. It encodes CASSLAESGYTF.

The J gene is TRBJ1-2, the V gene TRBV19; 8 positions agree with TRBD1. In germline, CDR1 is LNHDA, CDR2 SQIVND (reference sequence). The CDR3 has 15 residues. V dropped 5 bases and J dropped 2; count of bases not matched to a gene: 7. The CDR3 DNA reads TGTGCCAGTAGTTTTGACAGGGGAGGCAACTATGGCTACACCTTC. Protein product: CASSFDRGGNYGYTF.

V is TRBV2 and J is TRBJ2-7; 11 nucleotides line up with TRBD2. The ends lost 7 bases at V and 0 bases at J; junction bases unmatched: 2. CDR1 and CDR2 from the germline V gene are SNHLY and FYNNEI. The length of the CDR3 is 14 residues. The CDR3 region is CASKGTSGSYEQYF. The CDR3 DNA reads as TGTGCCAGCAAGGGGACTAGCGGCTCCTACGAGCAGTACTTC.

This chain's CDR3 is CAIKRDRVLATNEKLFF. The DNA for the CDR3 is TGTGCCATCAAAAGGGACAGGGTGCTTGCAACTAATGAAAAACTGTTTTTT. This chain links TRBV10-3 with TRBJ1-4, with 9 positions matching TRBD1. In germline, CDR1 is ENHRY, CDR2 SYGVKD. The CDR3 length is 17 residues. V lost 7 bases to trimming and J lost 0 bases; unmatched junction nucleotides: 9.

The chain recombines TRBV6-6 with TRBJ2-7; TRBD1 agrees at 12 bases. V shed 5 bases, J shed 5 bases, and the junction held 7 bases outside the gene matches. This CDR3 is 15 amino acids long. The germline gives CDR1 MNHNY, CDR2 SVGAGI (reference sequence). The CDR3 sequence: CASSPLGQGANEQYF. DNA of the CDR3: TGTGCCAGCAGTCCCCTGGGACAGGGGGCCAACGAGCAGTACTTC.

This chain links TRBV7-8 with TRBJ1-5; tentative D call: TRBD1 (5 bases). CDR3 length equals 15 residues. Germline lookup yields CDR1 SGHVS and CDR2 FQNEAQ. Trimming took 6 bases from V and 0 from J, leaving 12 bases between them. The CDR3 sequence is CASSPWGSSNQPQHF. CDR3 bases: TGTGCCAGCAGTCCCTGGGGCAGTAGCAATCAGCCCCAGCATTTT. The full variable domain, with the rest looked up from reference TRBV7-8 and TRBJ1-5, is GAGVSQSPRYKVAKRGQDVALRCDPISGHVSLFWYQQALGQGPEFLTYFQNEAQLDKSGLPSDRFFAERPEGSVSTLKIQRTQQEDSAVYLCASSPWGSSNQPQHFGDGTRLSIL.

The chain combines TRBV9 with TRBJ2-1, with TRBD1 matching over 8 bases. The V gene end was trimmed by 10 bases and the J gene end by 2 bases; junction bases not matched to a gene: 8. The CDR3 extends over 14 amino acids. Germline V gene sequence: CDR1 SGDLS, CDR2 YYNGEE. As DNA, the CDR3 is TGTGCCTCCACGCCAGGGGGCGCCTACAATGAGCAGTTCTTC. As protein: CASTPGGAYNEQFF.

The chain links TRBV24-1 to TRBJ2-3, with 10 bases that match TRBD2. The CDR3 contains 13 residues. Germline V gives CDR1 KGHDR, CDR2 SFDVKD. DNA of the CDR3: TGTGCTACTAGCGGGGCAAGCACAGATACGCAGTATTTT. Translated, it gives CATSGASTDTQYF.

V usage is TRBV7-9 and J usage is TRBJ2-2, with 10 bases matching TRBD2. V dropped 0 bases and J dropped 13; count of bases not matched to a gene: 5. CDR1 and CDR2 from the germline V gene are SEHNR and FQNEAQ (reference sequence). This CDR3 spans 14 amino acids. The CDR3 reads CASSLASGRNRLFF. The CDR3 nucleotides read TGTGCCAGCAGCTTAGCTAGCGGGAGGAATCGGCTGTTTTTT.

CDR3 nucleotide sequence: TGTGCCAGTAGTAGAGAGGGAGGGACCTTCCAAACCTACGAGCAGTACTTC. Its protein is CASSREGGTFQTYEQYF. The chain combines TRBV19 with TRBJ2-7; 7 nucleotides line up with TRBD2. CDR1 is LNHDA, CDR2 SQIVND, per germline (reference sequence). V dropped 4 bases and J dropped 2; count of bases not matched to a gene: 14. This CDR3 is 17 amino acids long.